The present entry profiles one TCR beta chain with its context. This specimen belongs to a study of response to subunit inactivated influenza vaccine. This CDR3 has 16 residues. Germline trimming cut 6 bases from V and 2 bases from J; bases unmatched to any gene: 11. Germline assignment: CDR1 SEHNR and CDR2 FQNEAQ (reference sequence). TCRdb re-analysed the RT-PCR reads in MiXCR, keeping a single row per CDR3 protein. The data show more than 550,000 distinct CDR3 sequences, approximately 10% seen once. The same data also went into a second study, on T cells expressing NK-cell markers. That paper notes: cDNA encoding TCR beta was synthesized via 5'RACE template switching incorporating UMIs. Repertoire data for TCR beta were derived from sorted T cells (CD3+CD56+NKG2C+, CD3+CD56+NKG2C- and CD3+CD56-NKG2C+). There were seven HCMV-seropositive donors and one seronegative donor among the eight sequenced. Only alpha-beta TCR T cells were sorted in several experiments, using an anti-gamma-delta TCR antibody.

The V gene is TRBV7-9, the J gene TRBJ1-1, with 8 bases aligning to TRBD1. The sequences come from PBMCs from blood, collected on the day of vaccination. The TCR was taken from a man aged 45-60 years who received an inactivated influenza vaccine. The CDR3 region is CASRSRGQDHNTEAFF. The CDR3 region has the DNA TGTGCCAGCAGGAGTAGGGGACAGGACCACAACACTGAAGCTTTCTTT.